These T cell receptor beta chains were read from a single sample in a study of shared clonotypes between healthy human individuals. The protocol was immunoSEQ multiplex PCR, while the TCRdb copy is restricted to in-frame clones and leaves out a portion. Found here are about a million clones, approximately 80% of them singletons; the top ten hold over 1.3%. Specimen: memory CD4+ T cells sorted from blood. These receptors were taken from a man younger than 35 in good health. The CDR3 runs from the conserved cysteine through the conserved F or W. The D gene is left open where the match is weak.

TRBD2	TRBJ2-2	TRBV9	TGTGCCAGCAGCTGGACTAGCGGGGGCACCGGGGAGCTGTTTTTT	CASSWTSGGTGELFF
NA	TRBJ2-5	TRBV6-5	TGTGCCAGCAGTTACTCGTGGACGCCAGGTCAAGAGACCCAGTACTTC	CASSYSWTPGQETQYF
NA	TRBJ2-5	TRBV28	TGTGCCAGCAGTTTATCTCTCTCTGCTACAAAAGAGACCCAGTACTTC	CASSLSLSATKETQYF
NA	TRBJ1-1	TRBV9	TGTGCCAGCAGCGTAAGGGGTAACACTGAAGCTTTCTTT	CASSVRGNTEAFF
TRBD1	TRBJ2-4	TRBV6-6	TGTGCCAGCAGTACCCAACAGGGGGCCCAAAACATTCAGTACTTC	CASSTQQGAQNIQYF
NA	TRBJ1-2	TRBV6-1	TGTGCCAGCAGTATCCGGACAGTCAACTATGGCTACACCTTC	CASSIRTVNYGYTF
NA	TRBJ1-4	TRBV28	TGTGCCAGCAGTGAAGACAGACCCAATGAAAAACTGTTTTTT	CASSEDRPNEKLFF
NA	TRBJ1-4	TRBV5-1	TGCGCCAGCACCCTAGGAGGGGCAACTAATGAAAAACTGTTTTTT	CASTLGGATNEKLFF
NA	TRBJ2-3	TRBV11-2	TGTGCCAGCAGCTTAGGACTAGTGTCCGCAGATACGCAGTATTTT	CASSLGLVSADTQYF
NA	TRBJ1-5	TRBV28	TGTGCCAGCAGTTCAAAAACAGGGCTGTGGAGCAATCAGCCCCAGCATTTT	CASSSKTGLWSNQPQHF
NA	TRBJ2-6	TRBV10-1	TGCGCCAGGCCTCGGCAGCCCCCTACGCCCGGGGCCAACGTCCTGACTTTC	CARPRQPPTPGANVLTF
TRBD1	TRBJ1-5	TRBV2	TGTGCCAGCAGTGATACTTGGGCAGGGGGAAATCAGCCCCAGCATTTT	CASSDTWAGGNQPQHF
NA	TRBJ1-2	TRBV9	TGTGCCAGCAGCCGGGGGACCGATGCTAACTATGGCTACACCTTC	CASSRGTDANYGYTF
TRBD1	TRBJ1-5	TRBV4-2	TGTGCCAGCAGCCAAGGGGCGACAGGGGGCGCCGGGCAGCCCCAGCATTTT	CASSQGATGGAGQPQHF
TRBD1	TRBJ1-2	TRBV9	TGTGCCAGCAGCGGATATCATCCGGGACAGGGGGCGCGTGGCTACACCTTC	CASSGYHPGQGARGYTF
NA	TRBJ2-1	TRBV2	TGTGCCAGCAGTGGCTTGTCCTACAATGAGCAGTTCTTC	CASSGLSYNEQFF
NA	TRBJ2-6	TRBV7-8	TGTGCCAGCAGCCAGGGGTTGAGATCCTCTGGGGCCAACGTCCTGACTTTC	CASSQGLRSSGANVLTF
NA	TRBJ1-1	TRBV7-8	TGTGCCAGCAGCTCCCGGACGGCTAACACTGAAGCTTTCTTT	CASSSRTANTEAFF
NA	TRBJ2-2	TRBV19	TGTGCCAGTAGTAACCAACAAACCGGGGAGCTGTTTTTT	CASSNQQTGELFF
NA	TRBJ1-2	TRBV10-3	TGTGCCATGGCCCGGGACCCGAACTATGGCTACACCTTC	CAMARDPNYGYTF